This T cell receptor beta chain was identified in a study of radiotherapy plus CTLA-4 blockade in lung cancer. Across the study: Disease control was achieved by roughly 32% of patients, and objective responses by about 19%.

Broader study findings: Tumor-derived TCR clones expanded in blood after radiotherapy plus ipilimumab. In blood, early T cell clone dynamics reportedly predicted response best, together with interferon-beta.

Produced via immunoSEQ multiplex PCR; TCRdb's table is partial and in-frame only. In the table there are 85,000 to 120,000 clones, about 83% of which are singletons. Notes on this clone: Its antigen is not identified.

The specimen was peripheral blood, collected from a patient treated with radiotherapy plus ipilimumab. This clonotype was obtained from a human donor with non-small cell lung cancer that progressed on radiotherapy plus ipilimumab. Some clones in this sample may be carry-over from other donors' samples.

The CDR3 DNA sequence: TGTGCCAGCAGCTTAGTGCAGGGTTGGGATGAGCAGTTCTTC. Its protein product is CASSLVQGWDEQFF. J is TRBJ2-1 and V is TRBV7-3, with D maybe TRBD1 (5 bases). The CDR3 spans 14 residues. The ends were cut back, 2 bases at V and 8 bases at J, with 13 bases in the middle. Germline V gene lookup returns CDR1 SGHTA and CDR2 FQGTGA.